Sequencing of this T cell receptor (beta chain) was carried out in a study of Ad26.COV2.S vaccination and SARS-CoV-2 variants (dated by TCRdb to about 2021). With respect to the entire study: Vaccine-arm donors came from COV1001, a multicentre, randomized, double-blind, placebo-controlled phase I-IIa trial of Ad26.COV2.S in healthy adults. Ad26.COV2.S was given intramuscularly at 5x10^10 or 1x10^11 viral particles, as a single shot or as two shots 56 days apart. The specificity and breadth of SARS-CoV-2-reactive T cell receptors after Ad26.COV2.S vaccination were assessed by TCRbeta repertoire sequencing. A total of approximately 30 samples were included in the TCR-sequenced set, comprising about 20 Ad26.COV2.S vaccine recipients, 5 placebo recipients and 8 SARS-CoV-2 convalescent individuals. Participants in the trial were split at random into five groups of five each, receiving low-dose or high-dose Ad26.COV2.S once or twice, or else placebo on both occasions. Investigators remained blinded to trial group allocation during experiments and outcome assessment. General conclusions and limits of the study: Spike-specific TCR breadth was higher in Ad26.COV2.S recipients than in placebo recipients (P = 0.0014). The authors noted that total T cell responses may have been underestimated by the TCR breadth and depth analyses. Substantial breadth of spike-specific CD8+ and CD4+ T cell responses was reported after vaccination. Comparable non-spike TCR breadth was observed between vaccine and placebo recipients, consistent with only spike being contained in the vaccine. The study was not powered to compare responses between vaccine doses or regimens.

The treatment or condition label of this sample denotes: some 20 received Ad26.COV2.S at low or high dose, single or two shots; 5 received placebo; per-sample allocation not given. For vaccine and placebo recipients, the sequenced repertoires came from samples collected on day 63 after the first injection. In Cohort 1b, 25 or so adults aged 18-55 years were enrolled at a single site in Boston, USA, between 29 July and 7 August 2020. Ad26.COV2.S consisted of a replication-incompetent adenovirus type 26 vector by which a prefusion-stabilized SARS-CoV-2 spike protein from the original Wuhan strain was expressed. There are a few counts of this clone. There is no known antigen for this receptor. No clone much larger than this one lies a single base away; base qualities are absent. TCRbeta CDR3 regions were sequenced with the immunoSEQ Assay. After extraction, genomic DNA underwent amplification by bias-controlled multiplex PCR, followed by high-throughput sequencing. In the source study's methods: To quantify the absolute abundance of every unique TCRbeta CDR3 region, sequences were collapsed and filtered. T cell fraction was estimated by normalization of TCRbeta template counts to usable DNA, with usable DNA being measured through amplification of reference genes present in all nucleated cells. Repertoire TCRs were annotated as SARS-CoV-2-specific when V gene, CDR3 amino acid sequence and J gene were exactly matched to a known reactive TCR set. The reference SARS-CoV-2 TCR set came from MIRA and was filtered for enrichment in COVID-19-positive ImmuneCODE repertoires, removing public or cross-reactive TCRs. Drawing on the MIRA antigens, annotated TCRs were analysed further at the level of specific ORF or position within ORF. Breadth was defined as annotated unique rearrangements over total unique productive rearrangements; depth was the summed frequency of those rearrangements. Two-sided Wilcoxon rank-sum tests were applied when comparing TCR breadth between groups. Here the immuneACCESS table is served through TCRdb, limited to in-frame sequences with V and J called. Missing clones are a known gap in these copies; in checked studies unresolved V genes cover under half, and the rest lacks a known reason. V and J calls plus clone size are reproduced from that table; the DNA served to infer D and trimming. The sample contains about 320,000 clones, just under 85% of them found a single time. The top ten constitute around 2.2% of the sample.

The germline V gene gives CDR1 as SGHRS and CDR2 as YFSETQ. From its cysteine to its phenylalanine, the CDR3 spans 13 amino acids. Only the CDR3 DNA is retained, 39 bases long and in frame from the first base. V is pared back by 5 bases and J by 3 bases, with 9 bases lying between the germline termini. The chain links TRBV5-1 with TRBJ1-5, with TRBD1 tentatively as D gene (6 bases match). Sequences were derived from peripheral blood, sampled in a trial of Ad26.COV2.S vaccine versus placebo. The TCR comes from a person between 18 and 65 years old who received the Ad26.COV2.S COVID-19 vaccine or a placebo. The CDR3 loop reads CASSWGHNQPQHF. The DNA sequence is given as TGCGCCAGCAGTTGGGGGCACAATCAGCCCCAGCATTTT.